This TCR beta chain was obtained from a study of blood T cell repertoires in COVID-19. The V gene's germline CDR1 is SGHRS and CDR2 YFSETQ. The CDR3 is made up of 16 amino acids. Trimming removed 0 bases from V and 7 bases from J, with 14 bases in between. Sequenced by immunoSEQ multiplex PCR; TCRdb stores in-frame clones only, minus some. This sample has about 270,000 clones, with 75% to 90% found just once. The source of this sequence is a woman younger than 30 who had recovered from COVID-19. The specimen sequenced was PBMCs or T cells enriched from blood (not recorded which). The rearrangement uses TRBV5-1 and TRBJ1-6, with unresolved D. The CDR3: CASSLERPRGNSPLHF. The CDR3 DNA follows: TGCGCCAGCAGCTTGGAACGGCCAAGAGGGAATTCACCCCTCCACTTT.